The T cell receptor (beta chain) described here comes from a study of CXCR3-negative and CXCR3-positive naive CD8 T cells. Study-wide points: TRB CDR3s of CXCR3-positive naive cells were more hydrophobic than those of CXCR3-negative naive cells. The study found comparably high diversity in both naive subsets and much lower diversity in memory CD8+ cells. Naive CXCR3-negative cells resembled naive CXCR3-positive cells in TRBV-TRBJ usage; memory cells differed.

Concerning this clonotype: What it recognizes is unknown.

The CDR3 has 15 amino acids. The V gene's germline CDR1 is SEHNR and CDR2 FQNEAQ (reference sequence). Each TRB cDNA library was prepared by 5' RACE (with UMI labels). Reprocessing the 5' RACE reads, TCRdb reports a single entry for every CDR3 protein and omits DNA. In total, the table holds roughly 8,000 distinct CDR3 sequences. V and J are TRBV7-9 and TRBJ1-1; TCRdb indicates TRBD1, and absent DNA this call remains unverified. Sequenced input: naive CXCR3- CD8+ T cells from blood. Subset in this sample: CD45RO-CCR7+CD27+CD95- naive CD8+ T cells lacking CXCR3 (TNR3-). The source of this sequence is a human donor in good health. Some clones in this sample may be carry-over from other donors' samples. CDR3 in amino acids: CASSPPTPGQTEAFF.